The rows below give T cell receptor beta chains drawn from one sample of a study of T cell responses to AZD1222 COVID-19 vaccine. Generated by immunoSEQ multiplex PCR, the TCRdb table keeps only in-frame clones and is missing some. The data show about 140,000 clones, around 90% seen once. The sequences come from peripheral blood, collected 28 days after the second AZD1222 dose. The receptors here all came from an adult who received the AZD1222 COVID-19 vaccine. Each CDR3 is given without its conserved first and last residue.

>TRBV5-1|TRBJ2-5
ASSNGGFVAETQY
>TRBV10-3|TRBJ1-3
AIRSSGTKNTIY
>TRBV2|TRBJ2-1
ASTGTRGEQF
>TRBV6-5|TRBJ1-5
ASMTGTGGEQPQH
>TRBV5-1|TRBJ2-7
ASSVGQGPYEQY
>TRBV27|TRBJ2-6
ASSYWASGANVLT
>TRBV5-6|TRBJ1-3
ASSLGDPGNTIY
>TRBV3-1/TRBV3-2|TRBJ1-5
ASSHGEQPQH
>TRBV6-2/TRBV6-3|TRBJ1-5
ASSYKGFSQPQH
>TRBV7-3|TRBJ2-3
ASSLSGEDTQY
>TRBV7-2|TRBJ2-7
ASSLWDRVDEQY
>TRBV14|TRBJ1-6
ASTQGYNSPLH
>TRBV7-3|TRBJ1-6
ASSLIGNSPLH
>TRBV19|TRBJ1-3
ATSTRPSGNTIY
>TRBV24-1|TRBJ1-1
ATTSGTANTEAF
>TRBV23-1|TRBJ2-7
ASSQKDRLCEQY
>TRBV3-1/TRBV3-2|TRBJ2-7
ASSPNRGHEQY
>TRBV24-1|TRBJ1-5
ATSDSQGYNQPQH
>TRBV9|TRBJ2-7
ASSGNSYEQY
>TRBV19|TRBJ1-5
ASSIGGIVSNQPQH
>TRBV11-2|TRBJ2-5
ASSQGYQETQY
>TRBV30|TRBJ1-4
AWSAYGQALAEKLF
>TRBV24-1|TRBJ2-7
ATSDPGQGTYEQY
>TRBV19|TRBJ1-1
ASSTGQDNTEAF
>TRBV15|TRBJ1-4
ATSRDAGGRPDEKLF
>TRBV7-8|TRBJ2-7
ASSRSPYEQY
>TRBV7-9|TRBJ2-3
ASSLAGRRLAGGDTQY
>TRBV30|TRBJ1-6
AWSGGTGFQSLH
>TRBV3-1/TRBV3-2|TRBJ2-7
ASSQKYEQY
>TRBV10-3|TRBJ2-3
AIRRTPSEDTQY
>TRBV1|TRBJ2-5
TSRPAPRMLSGGGDSEETQY
>TRBV19|TRBJ1-2
ASSIGQGIGGYT
>TRBV10-3|TRBJ1-6
AIRWDGNSPLH
>TRBV6-5|TRBJ1-6
ASSYLGNSPLH
>TRBV28|TRBJ2-7
ASSTASGNSYEQY
>TRBV5-1|TRBJ2-2
ASREIADTGELF
>TRBV19|TRBJ1-1
ASSLGQNTEAF
>TRBV5-5|TRBJ1-4
ASSKTGGVNEKLL
>TRBV28|TRBJ1-4
ASSLIGNEKLF
>TRBV4-1|TRBJ2-5
ASSQGHRETQY
>TRBV7-3|TRBJ2-7
ASSLVFLSEQY
>TRBV28|TRBJ1-2
ASSQQGGGLLYGYT
>TRBV11-2|TRBJ1-2
ASSLGADYGYT
>TRBV10-2|TRBJ1-1
ASRGQLNTEAF
>TRBV21-1|TRBJ2-2
ASRILNTGELF
>TRBV28|TRBJ2-7
ASSLTLPPLDEQY
>TRBV7-2|TRBJ2-4
ASSLGVAKNIQY
>TRBV13|TRBJ2-7
ASSFRGYEQY
>TRBV3-1/TRBV3-2|TRBJ2-3
ASSQDVGTQY
>TRBV9|TRBJ1-5
ASSVGQGGSNQPQH
>TRBV28|TRBJ2-7
ASSWHGGRGGEQY
>TRBV2|TRBJ2-3
ASRARKSRTDTQY
>TRBV5-1|TRBJ1-5
ASSLEWGAQPQH
>TRBV19|TRBJ1-2
ASSTGDIINYGYT